The entry below describes one T cell receptor (beta chain). This clonotype was observed many times. Its antigen remains unidentified. No base quality information exists; no much larger clone differs at one position. This entry belongs to a study of T cells in Graves' hyperthyroidism and ophthalmopathy (dated by TCRdb to between 2018 and 2021). Study-level background: Peripheral blood samples were taken at the time of initial diagnosis, prior to any treatment. Prospective prediction of ophthalmopathy was tested in an independent validation cohort of 18 hyperthyroidism patients and roughly 16 patients who later progressed to ophthalmopathy. After blood sampling, hyperthyroidism patients were treated with methimazole at a starting dose of 30 mg daily, and ophthalmopathy patients were treated with high-dose intravenous methylprednisolone. The paper describes TCR Vbeta CDR3 sequencing of about 140 peripheral blood samples, made up of fewer than 50 ophthalmopathy patients, approximately 73 hyperthyroidism patients and roughly 17 progressor patients. Thyroid tissue and blood T-cell repertoires from over 5 Graves' hyperthyroidism patients were also compared in the study. The approximately 95 discovery patients were divided at random into training and test sets in a 7:3 ratio. TCR V-J signatures able to tell the groups apart were searched for in a discovery cohort of about a hundred patients, of whom fewer than 45 had Graves' ophthalmopathy and roughly 57 had stable Graves' hyperthyroidism. What the research found in general, with its limitations: Most expanded thyroid clonotypes (frequency above 0.001) were also found in blood, which suggests that blood repertoires may mirror thyroid immune responses. Sample size was not statistically predetermined, and blinding of investigators to group allocation was not performed. In cross-validation, a model built on a 13 V-J signature told ophthalmopathy apart from stable hyperthyroidism with under 90% sensitivity and around 81% specificity, and in testing the same model reached 80%/75%. In validation, the model predicted progression to ophthalmopathy with around 71% sensitivity and about 72% specificity, a median of about 6 months before onset.

The TCR beta CDR3 regions were amplified from RNA transcripts. The first round of RT-PCR for the TCR CDR3 was performed with the HTBI primer set and the Qiagen OneStep RT-PCR kit. Libraries were constructed in a second round of multiplex PCR, after which size selection and purification were carried out. Libraries were sequenced paired-end with 100 bp reads on an Illumina HiSeq2000. The authors' pipeline ran thus. Raw data were processed with SOAPnuke, discarding reads with adapters, uncalled bases, mean Phred below 15, or no exact constant-primer or identifier match. COPE v1.2.5 was used to merge the high-quality paired reads, and each unique nucleotide sequence was defined as a clonotype. Clonotypes were aligned to IMGT TRBV, TRBD and TRBJ reference segments using MiTCR v1.1. Only V-J combinations with frequency above 0.0001, covering 99% to 99.2% of repertoires, were analysed. A TCS score was defined as the ratio between F50 (clonal expansion) and ExV (chaos), using BLOSUM62-based TCRdist between CDR3 peptides within each V-J. Welch's t-statistics and random forest reduced 500 to 550 V-J features to roughly 13, which were used in a naive Bayes classifier (R e1071). The raw public reads went through TCRdb reprocessing: fastp at Q25, MiXCR clone calling, in-frame beta chains kept. Rows with one shared CDR3 protein collapse into an entry with the most common genes and DNA. TCRdb, rather than the study authors, made the V and J calls. For this sample the table gives some 550,000 distinct CDR3 sequences, of which approximately 16% were detected only once. Of the sample, 3% to 4% falls within the top ten clones.

Per the germline V gene, MDHEN is the CDR1 and SYDVKM is the CDR2. At the junction V is shortened by 3 bases and J by 1 base; bases outside the gene matches: 6. From cysteine to phenylalanine, the CDR3 is 16 amino acids long. The retained sequence is limited to the CDR3, 48 bases, with the frame set at the first base. Ophthalmopathy patients had moderately to severely active disease, with a Clinical Activity Score of 3 or more, a NOSPECS grade of 4 or more, and a disease duration of less than 3 months. Exclusion was applied to patients with uncontrolled infections, other autoimmune diseases, pregnancy or lactation. Diagnoses relied on clinical symptoms, serum thyroxine and TRAb, thyroid ultrasound and orbital computed tomography. PBMCs were separated from around 9.1 ml of fresh peripheral blood using Ficoll-Paque density gradient centrifugation. Total RNA was extracted using Trizol reagent, and RNA quality was assessed on an Agilent 2100 Bioanalyzer.

The chain is encoded by TRBV28 joined to TRBJ2-7; TRBD2 matches 10 bases in the middle. The source material was blood. This TCR was sampled from a woman between 40 and 50 years old with Graves' ophthalmopathy. In nucleotides, the sequence is TGTGCCAGCAGTTTGCTAGCGGGAGTTTGGTCCTACGAGCAGTACTTC. Translated, this is CASSLLAGVWSYEQYF.